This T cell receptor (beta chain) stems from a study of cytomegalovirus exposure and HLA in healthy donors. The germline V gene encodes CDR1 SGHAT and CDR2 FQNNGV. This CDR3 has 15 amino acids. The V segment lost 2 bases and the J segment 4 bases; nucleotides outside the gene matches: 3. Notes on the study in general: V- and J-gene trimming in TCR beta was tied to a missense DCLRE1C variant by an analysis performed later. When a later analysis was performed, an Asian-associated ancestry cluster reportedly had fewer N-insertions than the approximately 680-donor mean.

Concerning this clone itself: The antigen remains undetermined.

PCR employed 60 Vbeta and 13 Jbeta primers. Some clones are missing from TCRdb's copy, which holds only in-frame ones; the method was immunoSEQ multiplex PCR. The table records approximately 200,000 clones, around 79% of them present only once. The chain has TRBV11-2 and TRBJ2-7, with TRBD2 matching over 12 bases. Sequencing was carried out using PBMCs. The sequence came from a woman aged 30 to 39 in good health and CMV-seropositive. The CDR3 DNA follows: TGTGCCAGCAGCTTAACCGGGACTAGCGGGTACGAGCAGTACTTC. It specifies CASSLTGTSGYEQYF. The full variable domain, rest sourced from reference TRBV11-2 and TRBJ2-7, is EAGVAQSPRYKIIEKRQSVAFWCNPISGHATLYWYQQILGQGPKLLIQFQNNGVVDDSQLPKDRFSAERLKGVDSTLKIQPAKLEDSAVYLCASSLTGTSGYEQYFGPGTRLTVT.